This record covers a single TCR beta chain. V dropped 2 bases and J dropped 7 bases, with 9 bases sitting between them. Germline V lookup: CDR1 SGHRS, CDR2 YFSETQ. The CDR3 spans 12 residues. This sample stems from a study of blood T cells in healthy people across ages. Through a sample-barcoded 5' primer and a J-beta primer mix, a second PCR was run for roughly 7 to 11 cycles. TCRdb called the 5' RACE reads again in MiXCR, with one record for every CDR3 protein. This sample carries hundreds of thousands of distinct CDR3 sequences, about 61% of them seen once, and the ten largest clones take roughly 24%.

The TCR originated in a man aged 40-49 years in good health. Sample: blood. This sequence joins TRBV5-1 and TRBJ1-1, with D possibly TRBD1 on 6 matching bases. The CDR3 protein is CASSFGQNEAFF. As DNA, the CDR3 is TGCGCCAGCAGCTTCGGACAGAATGAAGCTTTCTTT.